The 8 T cell receptor beta chains given below trace back to one sample, sequenced in a study of OX40 agonist ivuxolimab in advanced cancers. Method: immunoSEQ multiplex PCR; TCRdb's copy keeps in-frame clones and lacks some. The repertoire holds around 86,000 clones, with roughly 84% as singletons. The sequenced sample was CD4+ or CD8+ T cells sorted from blood, obtained in a trial of the OX40 agonist ivuxolimab. These receptors were obtained from an adult with an advanced solid tumor such as melanoma, head and neck, liver or kidney cancer.

The chain links TRBV28 to TRBJ1-6, with D hard to call. Deletions cut 2 bases from V and 0 bases from J, with 20 bases between. Germline V gene lookup returns CDR1 MDHEN and CDR2 SYDVKM. There are 20 residues in the CDR3. The CDR3 reads CASSLTPKVVRSSYNSPLHF. The CDR3 DNA follows: TGTGCCAGCAGTTTAACCCCCAAGGTTGTCAGGAGCTCCTATAATTCACCCCTCCACTTT.

The genes are TRBV30 and TRBJ1-1; a weak D match, TRBD1 (5 bases). There are 12 residues in the CDR3. V dropped 3 bases and J dropped 4 bases, with 9 bases sitting between them. In germline, CDR1 is GTSNPN, CDR2 SVGIG (reference sequence). The CDR3 DNA sequence: TGTGCCTGGAGGATCGGGGGCACTGAAGCTTTCTTT. As protein: CAWRIGGTEAFF.

V and J are TRBV19 and TRBJ1-2; no clear D gene. The CDR3 is made up of 15 amino acids. V gave up 5 bases and J gave up 8 bases, with 21 bases separating them. Germline V gives CDR1 LNHDA, CDR2 SQIVND (reference sequence). CDR3: CASSSRTQDPGGYTF. The CDR3 DNA follows: TGTGCCAGTAGTTCCCGGACTCAGGACCCCGGAGGCTACACCTTC.

The chain has TRBV9 and TRBJ2-3; the D is unclear. The V end was cut by 6 bases, the J end by 11 bases, with 4 bases between. The CDR3 totals 8 residues. Looked up from germline, CDR1 is SGDLS and CDR2 is YYNGEE. The CDR3 is CASIRQYF. Written as DNA, the CDR3 is TGTGCCAGCATCAGGCAGTATTTT.

The genes are TRBV2 and TRBJ2-1, with TRBD1 matching 9 bases. Germline V gives CDR1 SNHLY, CDR2 FYNNEI. Trimming at V came to 6 bases and at J to 9 bases, leaving 6 bases not matched to a gene. This CDR3 has 13 residues. The CDR3 loop reads CASRGTGFGEQFF. The CDR3 nucleotides read TGTGCCAGCAGAGGGACAGGGTTTGGTGAGCAGTTCTTC.

The chain links TRBV28 to TRBJ2-3; D is ambiguous. Germline assignment: CDR1 MDHEN and CDR2 SYDVKM. The V end was cut by 5 bases, the J end by 2 bases, with 8 bases between. This CDR3 contains 13 residues. CDR3 in DNA: TGTGCCAGCAGTGTGGGGTTCACAGATACGCAGTATTTT. This codes for CASSVGFTDTQYF.

Comment on this clone: This specimen includes other DNA sequences encoding the same CDR3. This rearrangement joins TRBV27 to TRBJ2-1; 12 nucleotides match TRBD1. This CDR3 contains 15 residues. Germline V gene data show CDR1 as MNHEY and CDR2 as SMNVEV (reference sequence). V trimming: 5 bases; J trimming: 4 bases; junction bases outside the gene matches: 3. As DNA, the CDR3 is TGTGCCAGCAGTCGGGGACAGGGGGCGTACAATGAGCAGTTCTTC. Translation gives CASSRGQGAYNEQFF.

The V and J genes are TRBV5-6 and TRBJ1-1; D may be TRBD1 (6 bases). The CDR3 sequence is 14 residues long. Per germline, CDR1 SGHDT and CDR2 YYEEEE. The ends were cut back, 2 bases at V and 4 bases at J, with 12 bases in the middle. The CDR3 bases are TGTGCCAGCAGCTTATATCGACAGGCCACTGAAGCTTTCTTT. Amino acid sequence: CASSLYRQATEAFF. The full variable domain, completed using reference TRBV5-6 and TRBJ1-1, is DAGVTQSPTHLIKTRGQQVTLRCSPKSGHDTVSWYQQALGQGPQFIFQYYEEEERQRGNFPDRFSGHQFPNYSSELNVNALLLGDSALYLCASSLYRQATEAFFGQGTRLTVV.